This paragraph reports one T cell receptor (beta chain). Clones were sequenced by immunoSEQ multiplex PCR, and TCRdb holds only the in-frame ones, with some missing. Of millions of clones listed, more than 85% are singletons. This sample stems from a study of shared clonotypes between healthy human individuals. V gave up 5 bases and J gave up 3 bases; unmatched junction bases: 8. The CDR3 covers 16 residues. Germline V gene data show CDR1 as LNHDA and CDR2 as SQIVND (reference sequence). This sequence joins TRBV19 and TRBJ2-7; 12 bases are shared with TRBD2. The sequence came from a man in his late teens or twenties in good health. Some clones in this sample may be carry-over from other donors' samples. The sample taken for sequencing was naive CD4+ T cells from PBMCs. Subset in this sample: CD45RA+ positively selected. For the CDR3, the DNA is TGTGCCAGTAGTCCTTCCCGGACTAGCGGGAACTACGAGCAGTACTTC. It specifies CASSPSRTSGNYEQYF. Based on the CDR3 plus reference TRBV19 and TRBJ2-7, the full variable domain is DGGITQSPKYLFRKEGQNVTLSCEQNLNHDAMYWYRQDPGQGLRLIYYSQIVNDFQKGDIAEGYSVSREKKESFPLTVTSAQKNPTAFYLCASSPSRTSGNYEQYFGPGTRLTVT.